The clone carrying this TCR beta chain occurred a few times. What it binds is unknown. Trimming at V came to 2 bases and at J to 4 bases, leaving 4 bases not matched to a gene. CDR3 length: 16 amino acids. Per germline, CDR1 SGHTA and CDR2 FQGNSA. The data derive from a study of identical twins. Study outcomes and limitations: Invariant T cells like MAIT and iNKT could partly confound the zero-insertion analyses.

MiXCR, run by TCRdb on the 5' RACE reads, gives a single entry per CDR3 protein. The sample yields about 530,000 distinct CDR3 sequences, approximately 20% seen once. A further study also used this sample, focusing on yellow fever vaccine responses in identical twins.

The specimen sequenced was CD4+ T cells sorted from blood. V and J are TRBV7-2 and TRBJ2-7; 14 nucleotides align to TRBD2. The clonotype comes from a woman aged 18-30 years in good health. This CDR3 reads CASSLQGLAGVYEQYF. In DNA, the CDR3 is TGTGCCAGCAGCTTACAGGGACTAGCGGGAGTGTACGAGCAGTACTTC.